The 9 T cell receptor beta chains in this list originate from one sample, sequenced in a study of cytomegalovirus exposure and HLA in healthy donors. Amplification used 60 Vbeta primers and 13 Jbeta primers. Using immunoSEQ multiplex PCR, the repertoire was profiled, and TCRdb retains in-frame clones only, with some absent. The repertoire includes about 240,000 clones, about 80% of them detected once, and almost 8% sits in the top ten. The sequencing input was PBMCs. The source is a woman aged 55-70 years in good health and CMV-seropositive.

V gene TRBV4-1 combines with J gene TRBJ2-7, with 11 bases aligning to TRBD2. Germline V gives CDR1 MGHRA, CDR2 YSYEKL. Trimming cost V 0 bases and J 4 bases; bases outside gene matches: 11. The CDR3 covers 18 residues. CDR3 amino acids: CASSQDRLAGGPPYEQYF. Here the CDR3 DNA reads TGCGCCAGCAGCCAAGATAGGCTAGCGGGAGGACCCCCATACGAGCAGTACTTC.

V is TRBV15 and J is TRBJ2-5; tentative D call: TRBD1 (5 bases). The germline V and J ends were trimmed by 8 bases and 4 bases, with 14 bases remaining between them. Germline values: CDR1 LNHNV, CDR2 YYDKDF (reference sequence). The CDR3 runs 13 residues. CDR3 coding DNA: TGTGCCACCGGTACCCAGGGTGGAGAGACCCAGTACTTC. This gives the protein CATGTQGGETQYF.

The chain joins TRBV11-2 to TRBJ2-2; 7 bases line up with TRBD1. CDR1 and CDR2 from the germline V gene are SGHAT and FQNNGV. The CDR3 length is 13 residues. J was trimmed by 10 bases and V by 10 bases; bases with no gene match: 12. CDR3 protein: CATPDRGLMELFF. As DNA, the CDR3 is TGTGCCACACCTGATAGGGGGCTGATGGAGCTGTTTTTT.

The chain recombines TRBV6-5 with TRBJ1-2, with D perhaps matching TRBD1 (5 bases). The CDR3 runs 14 residues. V lost 6 bases and J 4 bases, leaving 15 bases between the germline ends. In germline, CDR1 is MNHEY, CDR2 SVGAGI. CDR3 amino acids: CASSAREGIYGYTF. The CDR3 coding sequence is TGTGCCAGCAGCGCCAGGGAAGGGATCTATGGCTACACCTTC.

Notes on this clone: The sample holds other DNA sequences that translate to the same CDR3. The V and J genes are TRBV29-1 and TRBJ1-2; a possible D gene is TRBD1 (6 bases). The CDR3 spans 11 residues. Germline V gives CDR1 SQVTM, CDR2 ANQGSEA. Between the trimmed V and J ends, which lost 5 bases and 2 bases, there was a span of 6 bases. The CDR3 region has the DNA TGCAGCGTTCAGGGGAACTATGGCTACACCTTC. The encoded protein is CSVQGNYGYTF.

The rearrangement joins TRBV9 to TRBJ2-1; 9 nucleotides line up with TRBD2. The CDR3 loop spans 14 amino acids. The germline V gene encodes CDR1 SGDLS and CDR2 YYNGEE. The junction had 4 bases not matched to a gene; V was cut back by 6 bases and J by 3 bases. CDR3 protein: CASTPSGNYNEQFF. The CDR3, as DNA: TGTGCCAGCACTCCTAGCGGGAACTACAATGAGCAGTTCTTC.

The chain is built from TRBV6-5 and TRBJ1-4; TRBD1 might be the D (5 bases). Germline values: CDR1 MNHEY, CDR2 SVGAGI. Trimming left V 0 bases short and J 2 bases short, with 10 bases between. The CDR3 has 16 residues. CDR3 coding DNA: TGTGCCAGCAGTTACTCGGCGGGGGTCACTAATGAAAAACTGTTTTTT. Encoded protein: CASSYSAGVTNEKLFF.

The rearrangement joins TRBV5-1 to TRBJ2-1, with 15 bases lining up with TRBD2. Per the germline V gene, CDR1 is SGHRS and CDR2 is YFSETQ. The junction had 4 bases not matched to a gene; V was cut back by 4 bases and J by 8 bases. CDR3 size: 15 residues. The CDR3 nucleotides read TGCGCCAGCAGCCGGACTAGCGGGAGGGAGGATGAGCAGTTCTTC. As protein: CASSRTSGREDEQFF.

This clone was seen a handful of times. This chain links TRBV4-1 with TRBJ2-7; 9 nucleotides align to TRBD1. V trimming: 4 bases; J trimming: 3 bases; junction bases outside the gene matches: 10. This CDR3 spans 16 amino acids. The V gene's germline CDR1 is MGHRA and CDR2 YSYEKL. CDR3 region: CASSLPRTGEVYEQYF. CDR3 sequence (DNA): TGCGCCAGCAGCCTGCCGAGGACAGGGGAAGTCTACGAGCAGTACTTC.